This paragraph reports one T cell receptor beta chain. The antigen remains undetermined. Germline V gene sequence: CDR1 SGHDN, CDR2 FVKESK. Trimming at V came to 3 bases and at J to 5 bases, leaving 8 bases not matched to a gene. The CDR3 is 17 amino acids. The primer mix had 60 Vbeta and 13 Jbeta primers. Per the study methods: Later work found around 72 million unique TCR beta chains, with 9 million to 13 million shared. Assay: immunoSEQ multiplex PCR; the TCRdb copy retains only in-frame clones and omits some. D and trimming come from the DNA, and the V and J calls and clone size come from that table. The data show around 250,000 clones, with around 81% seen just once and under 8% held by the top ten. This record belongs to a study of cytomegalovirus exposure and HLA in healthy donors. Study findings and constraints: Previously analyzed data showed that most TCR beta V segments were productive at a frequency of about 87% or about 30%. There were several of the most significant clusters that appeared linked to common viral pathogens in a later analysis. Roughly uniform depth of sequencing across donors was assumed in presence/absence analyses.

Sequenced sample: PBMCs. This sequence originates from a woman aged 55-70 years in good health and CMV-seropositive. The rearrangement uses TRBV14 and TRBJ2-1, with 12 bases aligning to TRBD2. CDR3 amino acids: CASSHQTRTSGDNEQFF. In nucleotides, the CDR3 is TGTGCCAGCAGCCACCAGACAAGGACTAGCGGGGACAATGAGCAGTTCTTC.